Sequencing of this T cell receptor (beta chain) was carried out in a study of blood T cells in healthy people across ages. This clonotype was seen once. The ends lost 5 bases at V and 6 bases at J; junction bases unmatched: 9. CDR3 length equals 14 residues. Germline lookup yields CDR1 PRHDT and CDR2 FYEKMQ (reference sequence). Primers used in a second PCR of roughly 6 to 11 cycles were a sample-barcoded 5' primer and a J-beta primer mix. MiXCR, applied by TCRdb to the 5' RACE reads, yields one record per CDR3 protein. This sample yields roughly 800,000 distinct CDR3 sequences, of which roughly 64% are seen a single time; about 20% belongs to the top ten.

This TCR came from a man aged 25-45 years in good health. The chain has TRBV13 and TRBJ1-2; 7 nucleotides align to TRBD1. Sequenced input: blood. CDR3 nucleotide sequence: TGTGCCAGCAGCGAAGCAGGGGGTGGGAATGGCTACACCTTC. Translated, it gives CASSEAGGGNGYTF.